The clone carrying this TCR beta chain was seen a few times. Its antigen is as yet unknown. Method: immunoSEQ multiplex PCR; TCRdb's copy keeps in-frame clones and lacks some. The sample includes about 9,300 clones, 75% seen only once; the top ten take roughly 6%. These data belong to a study of tumor-infiltrating lymphocytes in localized non-small cell lung cancer. At the level of the study: Some samples were collected after neoadjuvant chemotherapy; smokers, never-smokers and several histologies were included. From each patient, both tumor and uninvolved lung, non-adjacent to tumor, were sampled. Study-level findings and limits: Only some patients had TCR sequencing, depending on available tissue. Different pieces of the same tissue were used for each assay.

The CDR3 is made up of 13 amino acids. Germline-derived CDR1 and CDR2 are GTSNPN and SVGIG (reference sequence). V was clipped by 4 bases and J by 2 bases, with 11 bases between them. The chain carries TRBV30 and TRBJ1-2; no clear D gene. Sequencing was done on a sample of uninvolved lung tissue not adjacent to the tumor. The TCR was taken from a human donor with non-small cell lung cancer. The CDR3 is CAWMVGGNYGYTF. DNA of the CDR3: TGTGCCTGGATGGTCGGAGGGAACTATGGCTACACCTTC.